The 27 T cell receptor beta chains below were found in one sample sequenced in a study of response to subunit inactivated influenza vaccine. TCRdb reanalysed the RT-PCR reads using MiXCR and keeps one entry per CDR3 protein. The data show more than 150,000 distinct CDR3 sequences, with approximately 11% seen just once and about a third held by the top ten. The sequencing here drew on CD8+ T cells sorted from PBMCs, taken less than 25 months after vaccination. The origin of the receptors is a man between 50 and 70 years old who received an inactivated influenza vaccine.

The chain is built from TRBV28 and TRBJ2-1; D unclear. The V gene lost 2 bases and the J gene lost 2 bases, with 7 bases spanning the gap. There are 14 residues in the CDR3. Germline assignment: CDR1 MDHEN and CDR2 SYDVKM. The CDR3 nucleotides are TGTGCCAGCAGTTTAAGCGTAGCCTACAATGAGCAGTTCTTC. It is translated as CASSLSVAYNEQFF.

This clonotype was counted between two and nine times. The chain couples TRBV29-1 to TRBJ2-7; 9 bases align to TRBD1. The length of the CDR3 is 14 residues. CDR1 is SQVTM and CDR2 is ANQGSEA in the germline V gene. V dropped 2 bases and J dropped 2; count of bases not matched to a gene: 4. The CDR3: CSVEYRGPTYEQYF. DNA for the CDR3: TGCAGCGTTGAATACAGGGGGCCCACCTACGAGCAGTACTTC.

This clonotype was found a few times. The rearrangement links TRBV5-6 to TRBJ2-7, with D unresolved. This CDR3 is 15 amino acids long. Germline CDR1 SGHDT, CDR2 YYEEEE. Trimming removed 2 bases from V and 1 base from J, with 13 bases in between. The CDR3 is CASSLDFRNSYEQYF. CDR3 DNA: TGTGCCAGCAGCTTAGATTTCAGGAATTCCTACGAGCAGTACTTC.

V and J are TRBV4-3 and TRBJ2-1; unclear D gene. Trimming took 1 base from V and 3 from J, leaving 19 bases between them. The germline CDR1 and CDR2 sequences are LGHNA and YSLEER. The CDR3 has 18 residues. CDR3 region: CASSQGASRKGSYNEQFF. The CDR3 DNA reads TGCGCCAGCAGCCAAGGGGCCTCGCGGAAGGGTAGCTACAATGAGCAGTTCTTC.

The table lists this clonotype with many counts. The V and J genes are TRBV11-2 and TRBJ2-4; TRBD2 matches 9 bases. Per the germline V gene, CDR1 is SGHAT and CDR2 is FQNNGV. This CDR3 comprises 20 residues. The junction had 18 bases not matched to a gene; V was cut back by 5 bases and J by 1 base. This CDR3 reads CASSIHYSGSQGGAKNIQYF. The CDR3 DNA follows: TGTGCCAGCAGCATCCATTATAGCGGGAGTCAGGGGGGGGCCAAAAACATTCAGTACTTC.

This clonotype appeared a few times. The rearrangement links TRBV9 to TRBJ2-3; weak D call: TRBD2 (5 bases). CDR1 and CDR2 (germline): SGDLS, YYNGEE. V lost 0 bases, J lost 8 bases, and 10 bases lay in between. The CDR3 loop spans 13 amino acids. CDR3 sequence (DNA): TGTGCCAGCAGCGTAGGGGAGAAGAGTACGCAGTATTTT. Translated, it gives CASSVGEKSTQYF.

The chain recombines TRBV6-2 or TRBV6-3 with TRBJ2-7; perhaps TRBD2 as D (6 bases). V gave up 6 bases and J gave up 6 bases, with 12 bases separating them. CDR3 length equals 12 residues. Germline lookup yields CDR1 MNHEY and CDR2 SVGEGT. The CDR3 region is CASRGGFIEQYF. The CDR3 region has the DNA TGTGCCAGCAGGGGGGGATTCATCGAGCAGTACTTC.

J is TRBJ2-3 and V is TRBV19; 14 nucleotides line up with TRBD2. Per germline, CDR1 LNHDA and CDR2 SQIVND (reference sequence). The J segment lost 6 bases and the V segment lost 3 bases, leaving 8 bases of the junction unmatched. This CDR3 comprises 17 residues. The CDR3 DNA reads TGTGCCAGTAGTATGCTCCGACTAGCGGGGGGGGCCGATACGCAGTATTTT. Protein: CASSMLRLAGGADTQYF.

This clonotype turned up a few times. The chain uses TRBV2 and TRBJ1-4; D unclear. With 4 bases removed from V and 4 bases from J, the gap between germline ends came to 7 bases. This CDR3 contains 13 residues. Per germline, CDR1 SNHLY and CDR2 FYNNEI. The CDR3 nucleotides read TGTGCCAGCAGTGTGGACGATAATGAAAAACTGTTTTTT. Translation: CASSVDDNEKLFF.

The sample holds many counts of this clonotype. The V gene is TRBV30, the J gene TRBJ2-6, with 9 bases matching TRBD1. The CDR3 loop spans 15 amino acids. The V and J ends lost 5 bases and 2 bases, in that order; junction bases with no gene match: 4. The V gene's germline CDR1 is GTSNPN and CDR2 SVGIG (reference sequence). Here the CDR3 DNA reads TGTGCCTGGGGGACAGGGTATACTGGGGCCAACGTCCTGACTTTC. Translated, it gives CAWGTGYTGANVLTF.

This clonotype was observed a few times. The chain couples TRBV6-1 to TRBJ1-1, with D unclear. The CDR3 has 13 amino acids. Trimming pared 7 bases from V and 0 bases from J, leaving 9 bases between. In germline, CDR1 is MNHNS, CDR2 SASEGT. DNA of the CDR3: TGTGCCAGCAAGGAAACCATGAACACTGAAGCTTTCTTT. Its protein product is CASKETMNTEAFF.

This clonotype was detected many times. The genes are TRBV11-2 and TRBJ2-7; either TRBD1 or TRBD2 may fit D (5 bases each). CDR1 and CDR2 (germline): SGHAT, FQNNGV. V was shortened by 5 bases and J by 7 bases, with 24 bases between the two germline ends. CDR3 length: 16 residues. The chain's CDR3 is CASSARAVVGAGEQYF. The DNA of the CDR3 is TGTGCCAGCAGCGCACGAGCGGTTGTTGGGGCAGGAGAGCAGTACTTC.

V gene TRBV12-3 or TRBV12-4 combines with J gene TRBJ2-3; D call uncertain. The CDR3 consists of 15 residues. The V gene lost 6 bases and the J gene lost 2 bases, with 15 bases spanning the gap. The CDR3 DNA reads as TGTGCCAGCAGGGTTTCATTAGTGGACACAGATACGCAGTATTTT. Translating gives CASRVSLVDTDTQYF.

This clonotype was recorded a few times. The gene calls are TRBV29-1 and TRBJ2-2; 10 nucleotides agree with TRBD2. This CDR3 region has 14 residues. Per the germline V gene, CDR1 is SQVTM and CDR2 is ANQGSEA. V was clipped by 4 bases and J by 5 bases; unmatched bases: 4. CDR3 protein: CSVGASGRTGELFF. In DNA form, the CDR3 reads TGCAGCGTTGGAGCTAGCGGGAGAACCGGGGAGCTGTTTTTT.

DNA of the CDR3: TGTGCCAGCAGCGACCCGAGCGGGAGGGAGTGGTCCAAAAACATTCAGTACTTC. Its protein is CASSDPSGREWSKNIQYF. The rearrangement uses TRBV9 and TRBJ2-4; 10 bases match TRBD2. Germline V lookup: CDR1 SGDLS, CDR2 YYNGEE. The CDR3 loop spans 18 amino acids. V lost 3 bases and J lost 2; bases outside the gene matches: 11. Complete variable domain (other parts from reference TRBV9 and TRBJ2-4): DSGVTQTPKHLITATGQRVTLRCSPRSGDLSVYWYQQSLDQGLQFLIQYYNGEERAKGNILERFSAQQFPDLHSELNLSSLELGDSALYFCASSDPSGREWSKNIQYFGAGTRLSVL.

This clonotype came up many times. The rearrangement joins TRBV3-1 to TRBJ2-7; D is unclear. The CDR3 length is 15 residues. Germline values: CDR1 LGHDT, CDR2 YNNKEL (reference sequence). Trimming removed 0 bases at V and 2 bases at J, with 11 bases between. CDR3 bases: TGTGCCAGCAGCCAAGAGGGTTTAGGACCCTACGAGCAGTACTTC. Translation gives CASSQEGLGPYEQYF.

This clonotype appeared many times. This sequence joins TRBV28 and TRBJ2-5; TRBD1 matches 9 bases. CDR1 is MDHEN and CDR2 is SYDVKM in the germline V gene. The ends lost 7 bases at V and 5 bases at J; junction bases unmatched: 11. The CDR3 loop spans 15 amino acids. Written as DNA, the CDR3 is TGTGCCAGCACCGAGGACAGGGGTATTTTCGAGACCCAGTACTTC. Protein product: CASTEDRGIFETQYF. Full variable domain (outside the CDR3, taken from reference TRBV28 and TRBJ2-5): DVKVTQSSRYLVKRTGEKVFLECVQDMDHENMFWYRQDPGLGLRLIYFSYDVKMKEKGDIPEGYSVSREKKERFSLILESASTNQTSMYLCASTEDRGIFETQYFGPGTRLLVL.

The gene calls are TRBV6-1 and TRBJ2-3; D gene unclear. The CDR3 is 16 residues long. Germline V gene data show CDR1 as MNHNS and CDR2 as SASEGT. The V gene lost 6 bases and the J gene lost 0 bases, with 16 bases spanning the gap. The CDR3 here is CASSAPPASSTDTQYF. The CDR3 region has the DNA TGTGCCAGCAGCGCCCCCCCAGCGTCTAGCACAGATACGCAGTATTTT.

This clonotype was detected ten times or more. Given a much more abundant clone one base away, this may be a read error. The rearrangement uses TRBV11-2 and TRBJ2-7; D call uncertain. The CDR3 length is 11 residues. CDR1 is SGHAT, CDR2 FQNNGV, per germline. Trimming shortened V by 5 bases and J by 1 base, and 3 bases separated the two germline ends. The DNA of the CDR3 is TGTGCCAGCAGCACATCCTACGAGCAGTACTTC. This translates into CASSTSYEQYF.

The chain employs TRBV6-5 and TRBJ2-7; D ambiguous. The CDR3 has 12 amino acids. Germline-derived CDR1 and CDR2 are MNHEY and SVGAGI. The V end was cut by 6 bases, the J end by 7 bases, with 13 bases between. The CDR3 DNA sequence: TGTGCCAGCAGCCAAGACTCGTTAGAGCAGTACTTC. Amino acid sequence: CASSQDSLEQYF.

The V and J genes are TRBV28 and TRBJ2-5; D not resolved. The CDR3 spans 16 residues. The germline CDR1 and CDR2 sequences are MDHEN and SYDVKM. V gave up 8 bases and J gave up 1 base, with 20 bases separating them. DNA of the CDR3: TGTGCCAGCGATTCCAGTCCTAACCCTCCCCAAGAGACCCAGTACTTC. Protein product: CASDSSPNPPQETQYF.

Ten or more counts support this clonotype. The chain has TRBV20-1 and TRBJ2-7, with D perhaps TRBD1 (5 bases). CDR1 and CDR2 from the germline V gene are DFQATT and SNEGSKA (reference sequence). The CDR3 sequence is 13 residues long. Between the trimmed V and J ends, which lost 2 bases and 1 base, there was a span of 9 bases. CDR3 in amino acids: CSARQGLSYEQYF. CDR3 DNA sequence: TGCAGTGCTAGACAGGGTCTATCCTACGAGCAGTACTTC.

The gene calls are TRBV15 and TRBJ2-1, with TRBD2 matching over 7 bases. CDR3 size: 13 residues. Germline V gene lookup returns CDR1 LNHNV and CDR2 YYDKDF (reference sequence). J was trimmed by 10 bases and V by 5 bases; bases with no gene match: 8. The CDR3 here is CATSSGGIREQFF. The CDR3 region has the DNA TGTGCCACCAGCTCCGGGGGGATTAGGGAGCAGTTCTTC.

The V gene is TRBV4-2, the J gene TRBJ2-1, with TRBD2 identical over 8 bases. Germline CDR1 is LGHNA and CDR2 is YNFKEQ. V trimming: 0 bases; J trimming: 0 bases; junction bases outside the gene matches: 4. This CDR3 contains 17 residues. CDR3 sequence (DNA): TGTGCCAGCAGCCAAGACCCGACTAGCGTCTCCTACAATGAGCAGTTCTTC. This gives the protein CASSQDPTSVSYNEQFF.

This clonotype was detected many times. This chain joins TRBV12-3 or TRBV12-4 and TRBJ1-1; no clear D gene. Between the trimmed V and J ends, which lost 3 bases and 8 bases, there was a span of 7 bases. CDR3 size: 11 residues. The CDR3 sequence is CASSFGNEAFF. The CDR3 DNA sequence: TGTGCCAGCAGTTTCGGGAACGAAGCTTTCTTT.

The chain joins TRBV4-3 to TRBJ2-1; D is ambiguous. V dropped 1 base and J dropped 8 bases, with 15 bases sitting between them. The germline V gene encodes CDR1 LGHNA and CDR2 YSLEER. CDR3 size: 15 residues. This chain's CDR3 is CASSQGLRPGDEQFF. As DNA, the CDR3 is TGCGCCAGCAGCCAAGGACTCCGCCCTGGGGATGAGCAGTTCTTC.

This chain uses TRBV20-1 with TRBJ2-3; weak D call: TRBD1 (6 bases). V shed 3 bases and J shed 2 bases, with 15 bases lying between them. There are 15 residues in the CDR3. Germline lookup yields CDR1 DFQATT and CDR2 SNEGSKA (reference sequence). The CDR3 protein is CSASSYDRPTDTQYF. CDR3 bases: TGCAGTGCTAGTTCCTACGACAGGCCCACAGATACGCAGTATTTT.